A selection of T cell receptor beta chains follows, all from one sample in a study of blood T cell repertoires in COVID-19. The repertoire was sequenced with immunoSEQ multiplex PCR; TCRdb's copy has only in-frame clones and lacks some. The table shows 100,000 to 150,000 clones, with roughly 80% occurring only once. Sequenced input: peripheral blood. The receptors come from a human donor in a cohort sampled during active COVID-19. Each CDR3 is given with its conserved first and last residue. The D gene is left open where the match is weak. Some rows have no size entry. The others give once, few or many, or a class for an expanded clone.

d_gene	abundance	v_gene	j_gene	CDR3nt	CDR3aa
TRBD1	.	TRBV5-1	TRBJ2-7	TGCGCCAGCAGTCATGACAGGGGCCGATACGAGCAGTACTTC	CASSHDRGRYEQYF
TRBD2	few	TRBV5-1	TRBJ2-3	TGCGCCAGCAGTTTTCCGGGACTAGCGGGGGGGCCGAGGACAGATACGCAGTATTTT	CASSFPGLAGGPRTDTQYF
TRBD2	.	TRBV19	TRBJ2-3	TGTGCCAGTAAAACTAGCGGGGGGGCGGGGGATACGCAGTATTTT	CASKTSGGAGDTQYF
.	once	TRBV28	TRBJ2-3	TGTGCCACGGCGGACTCACGGTCCATCAAAGATACGCAGTATTTT	CATADSRSIKDTQYF
TRBD1	.	TRBV6-5	TRBJ2-7	TGTGCCAGCAGACCCGGGACAGCTACCTACGAGCAGTACTTC	CASRPGTATYEQYF
TRBD1	.	TRBV2	TRBJ2-7	TGTGCCAGCAGACAGGGGGCAGCCTACGAGCAGTACTTC	CASRQGAAYEQYF
TRBD1	.	TRBV11-3	TRBJ1-1	TGTGCCAGCAGCTCGGATAGACAGGGGGCTGAAGCTTTCTTT	CASSSDRQGAEAFF
.	.	TRBV28	TRBJ2-4	TGTGCCAGCAGTTTTAACCACGTCGGGAGCGGAGAAGCCAAAAACATTCAGTACTTC	CASSFNHVGSGEAKNIQYF
.	once	TRBV27	TRBJ2-1	TGTGCCAGCAGTTTAATGGGGGGAACCTACAATGAGCAGTTCTTC	CASSLMGGTYNEQFF
TRBD2	.	TRBV6-2/TRBV6-3	TRBJ2-1	TGTGCCAGCAGTTACGTACTAGCGGGAAATGAGCAGTTCTTC	CASSYVLAGNEQFF
TRBD2	few	TRBV4-1	TRBJ2-2	TGCGCCAGCAGCCAAGTGGCCGGGGGGGCATACGCGAACACCGGGGAGCTGTTTTTT	CASSQVAGGAYANTGELFF